One T cell receptor (beta chain) is described in this entry. This entry comes from a study of blood T cell repertoires in COVID-19. Trimming left V 1 base short and J 7 bases short, with 7 bases between. Germline V gene lookup returns CDR1 SGHTA and CDR2 FQGNSA. The CDR3 spans 12 residues. Some clones are missing from TCRdb's copy, which holds only in-frame ones; the method was immunoSEQ multiplex PCR. The sample contains approximately 80,000 clones, 85% of which appear only once. The chain has TRBV7-2 and TRBJ2-5; D possibly corresponds to TRBD1 (5 bases). This sequence originates from a man aged 45-65 years with COVID-19, enrolled during active disease. Sequenced: peripheral blood. CDR3 bases: TGTGCCAGCAGCTTAGACCAGGGGACCCAGTACTTC. Encoded protein: CASSLDQGTQYF.